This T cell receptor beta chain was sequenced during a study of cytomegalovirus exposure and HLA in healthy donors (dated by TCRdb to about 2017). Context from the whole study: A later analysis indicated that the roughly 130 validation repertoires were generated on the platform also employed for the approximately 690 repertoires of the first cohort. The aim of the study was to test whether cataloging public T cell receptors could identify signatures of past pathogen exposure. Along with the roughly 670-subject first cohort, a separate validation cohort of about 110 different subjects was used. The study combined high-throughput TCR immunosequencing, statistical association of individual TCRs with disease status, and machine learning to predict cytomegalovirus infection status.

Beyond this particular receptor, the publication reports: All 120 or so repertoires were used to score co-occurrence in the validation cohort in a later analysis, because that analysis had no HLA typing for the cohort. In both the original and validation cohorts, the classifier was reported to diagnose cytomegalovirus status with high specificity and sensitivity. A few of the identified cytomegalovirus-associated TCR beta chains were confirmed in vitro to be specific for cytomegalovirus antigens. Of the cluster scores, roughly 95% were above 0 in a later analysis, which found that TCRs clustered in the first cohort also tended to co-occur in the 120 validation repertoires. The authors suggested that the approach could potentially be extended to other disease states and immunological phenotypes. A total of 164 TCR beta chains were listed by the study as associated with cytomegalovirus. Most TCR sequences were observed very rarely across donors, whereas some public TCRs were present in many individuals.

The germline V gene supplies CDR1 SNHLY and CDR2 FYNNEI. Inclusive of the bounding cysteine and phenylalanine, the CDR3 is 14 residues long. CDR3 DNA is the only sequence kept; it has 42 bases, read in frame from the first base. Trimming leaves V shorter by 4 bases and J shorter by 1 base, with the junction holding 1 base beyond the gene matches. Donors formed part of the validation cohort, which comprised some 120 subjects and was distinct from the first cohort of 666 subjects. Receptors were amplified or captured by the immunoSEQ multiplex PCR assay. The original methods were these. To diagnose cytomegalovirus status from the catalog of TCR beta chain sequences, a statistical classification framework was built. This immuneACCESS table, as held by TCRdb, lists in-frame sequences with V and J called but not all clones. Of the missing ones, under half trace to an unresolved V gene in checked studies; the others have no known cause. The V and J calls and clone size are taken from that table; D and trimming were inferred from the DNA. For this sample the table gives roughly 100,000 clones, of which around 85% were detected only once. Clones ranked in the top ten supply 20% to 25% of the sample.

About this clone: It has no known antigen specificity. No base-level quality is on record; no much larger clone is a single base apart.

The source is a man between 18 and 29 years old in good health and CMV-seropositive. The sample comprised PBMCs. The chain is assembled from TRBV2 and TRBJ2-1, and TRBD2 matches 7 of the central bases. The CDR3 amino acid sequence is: CASSAGGSYNEQFF. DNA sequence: TGTGCCAGCAGTGCGGGGGGATCCTACAATGAGCAGTTCTTC. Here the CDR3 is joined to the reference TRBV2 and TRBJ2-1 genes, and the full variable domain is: EPEVTQTPSHQVTQMGQEVILRCVPISNHLYFYWYRQILGQKVEFLVSFYNNEISEKSEIFDDQFSVERPDGSNFTLKIRSTKLEDSAMYFCASSAGGSYNEQFFGPGTRLTVL.